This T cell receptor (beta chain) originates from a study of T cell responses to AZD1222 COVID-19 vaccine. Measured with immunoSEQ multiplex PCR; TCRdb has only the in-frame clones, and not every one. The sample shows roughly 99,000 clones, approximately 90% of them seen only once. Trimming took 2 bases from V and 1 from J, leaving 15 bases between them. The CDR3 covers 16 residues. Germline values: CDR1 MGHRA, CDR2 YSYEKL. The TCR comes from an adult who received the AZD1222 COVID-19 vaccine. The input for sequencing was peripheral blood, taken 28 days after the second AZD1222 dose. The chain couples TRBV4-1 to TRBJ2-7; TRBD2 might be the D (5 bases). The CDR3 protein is CASSQSAAVLSYEQYF. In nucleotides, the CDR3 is TGCGCCAGCAGCCAAAGTGCAGCGGTCCTATCCTACGAGCAGTACTTC.